Below, 32 T cell receptor beta chains from the same sample are listed, as sequenced in a study of blood T cells in healthy people across ages (dated by TCRdb to between 2014 and 2017). Preparation of the library involved 5' RACE. The second PCR ran for roughly 6 to 11 cycles and used a J-beta primer mix along with a sample-barcoded 5' primer. The public reads were reprocessed in TCRdb via fastp at Q25 and MiXCR, keeping in-frame beta chains. Identical CDR3 proteins give one entry, which carries the most common genes and DNA. Present in this sample are around 1,900,000 distinct CDR3 sequences, 30% to 40% of which were seen just once. Clones ranked in the top ten supply about 23% of the sample. The sequenced material came from blood. These TCRs come from a human donor in good health.

Turning to this clonotype: One end of the junction does not line up with germline, which may come from a read error. The chain links TRBV6-5 to TRBJ2-7; possibly TRBD1 for D (5 bases). The length of the CDR3 is 13 residues. Germline assignment: CDR1 MNHEY and CDR2 SVGAGI. The CDR3 reads CASSYRTSGEQYF. CDR3 sequence (DNA): TGTGCTAGCAGTTACCGGACATCCGGCGAGCAGTACTTC.

This clonotype has more than one count but fewer than ten. This rearrangement joins TRBV28 to TRBJ2-2; D is unresolved. The V gene lost 4 bases and the J gene lost 2 bases, with 11 bases spanning the gap. Germline V gene data show CDR1 as MDHEN and CDR2 as SYDVKM. CDR3 length: 15 amino acids. The CDR3 DNA sequence: TGTGCCAGCAGTTATATGAGGAGTAACACCGGGGAGCTGTTTTTT. This encodes CASSYMRSNTGELFF.

This clonotype was recorded only once. The rearrangement links TRBV5-6 to TRBJ2-6, with 7 bases identical to TRBD2. The V and J ends lost 2 bases and 2 bases, in that order; junction bases with no gene match: 10. The V gene's germline CDR1 is SGHDT and CDR2 YYEEEE. The CDR3 contains 18 residues. CDR3 coding DNA: TGTGCCAGCAGCTTAACCGCTGGGCGGGGGACTGGGGCCAACGTCCTGACTTTC. This encodes CASSLTAGRGTGANVLTF.

This clonotype was detected many times. The rearrangement joins TRBV5-1 to TRBJ1-2, with no clear D. V was cut by 3 bases and J by 6 bases, with 12 bases left in between. Per germline, CDR1 SGHRS and CDR2 YFSETQ. The CDR3 extends over 13 amino acids. In DNA form, the CDR3 reads TGCGCCAGCAGCTCCACGACTGGCGATGGCTACACCTTC. Translation: CASSSTTGDGYTF. Complete variable domain (other parts from reference TRBV5-1 and TRBJ1-2): KAGVTQTPRYLIKTRGQQVTLSCSPISGHRSVSWYQQTPGQGLQFLFEYFSETQRNKGNFPGRFSGRQFSNSRSEMNVSTLELGDSALYLCASSSTTGDGYTFGSGTRLTVV.

The chain has TRBV7-9 and TRBJ2-4; 8 positions agree with TRBD2. CDR1 and CDR2 from the germline V gene are SEHNR and FQNEAQ (reference sequence). The CDR3 consists of 16 residues. V was pared by 7 bases and J by 3 bases, with 11 bases of the junction left unmatched. CDR3 bases: TGTGCCAGCATCACCCGAGCGGGGGAGCGCAAAAACATTCAGTACTTC. Translation: CASITRAGERKNIQYF.

This chain links TRBV5-1 with TRBJ1-1; TRBD1 matches 7 bases. The CDR3 length is 14 residues. Germline V lookup: CDR1 SGHRS, CDR2 YFSETQ. Trimming at V came to 0 bases and at J to 5 bases, leaving 4 bases not matched to a gene. CDR3 nucleotides: TGCGCCAGCAGCTTGGGGGGGACAGCGACTGAAGCTTTCTTT. Translation gives CASSLGGTATEAFF.

V gene TRBV29-1 combines with J gene TRBJ1-3; 10 bases agree with TRBD1. The length of the CDR3 is 13 residues. Trimming took 6 bases from V and 2 from J; bases not matched to a gene: 1. Germline CDR1 SQVTM, CDR2 ANQGSEA. The CDR3: CSVGQGTGNTIYF. The CDR3 nucleotides read TGCAGCGTGGGACAGGGGACTGGAAACACCATATATTTT.

This clonotype showed up just a few times. The chain links TRBV10-3 to TRBJ2-5; D may match TRBD1 or TRBD2 (6 bases each). The J call may be wrong; the DNA end is better matched by TRBJ2-7. The length of the CDR3 is 14 residues. The germline V gene encodes CDR1 ENHRY and CDR2 SYGVKD. The CDR3 is CAISPGGHLYEQYF. CDR3 bases: TGTGCCATCAGCCCCGGGGGACACTTATACGAGCAGTACTTC.

This clonotype was recorded a few times. V and J are TRBV5-1 and TRBJ2-1; possibly TRBD1 for D (6 bases). V lost 5 bases and J lost 4, with 19 bases in between. Germline V gives CDR1 SGHRS, CDR2 YFSETQ. This CDR3 comprises 16 residues. CDR3 loop: CASSSRGGPTYNEQFF. The CDR3 DNA reads as TGCGCCAGCAGTTCCCGTGGGGGCCCCACTTACAATGAGCAGTTCTTC.

This chain joins TRBV5-1 and TRBJ2-7; 9 bases match TRBD1. V dropped 0 bases and J dropped 9; count of bases not matched to a gene: 7. This CDR3 has 14 residues. CDR1 SGHRS and CDR2 YFSETQ come from the germline V gene. The CDR3 DNA sequence: TGCGCCAGCAGCTTGGATGGACAGGGGCGGGGGCAGTACTTC. This gives the protein CASSLDGQGRGQYF.

V gene TRBV7-9 combines with J gene TRBJ1-4; no clear D. The germline V and J ends were trimmed by 2 bases and 6 bases, with 13 bases remaining between them. CDR3 length equals 15 residues. Germline CDR1 and CDR2: SEHNR and FQNEAQ (reference sequence). The CDR3 is CASSLRGGPYEKLFF. The CDR3 nucleotides read TGTGCCAGCAGCTTACGGGGTGGCCCCTATGAAAAACTGTTTTTT.

As regards this clonotype: The junction departs from germline at one end; a sequencing error may be responsible. The chain links TRBV28 to TRBJ2-5, with D possibly matching TRBD1 (5 bases). This CDR3 has 12 amino acids. Germline CDR1 and CDR2: MDHEN and SYDVKM. The CDR3 loop reads CTSSSRAETQYF. CDR3 sequence (DNA): TGTACCAGCAGTTCCAGGGCAGAGACCCAGTACTTC.

Concerning this clonotype: Sequence at one end of the junction differs from germline and may be a read error. The chain uses TRBV4-1 and TRBJ2-3, with a possible D match to TRBD2 (6 bases). This CDR3 has 17 amino acids. Germline V gene sequence: CDR1 MGHRA, CDR2 YSYEKL. The CDR3: CAGSQVGGLINTDTQYF. CDR3 DNA: TGCGCCGGCAGCCAAGTCGGGGGACTTATTAACACAGATACGCAGTATTTT.

The chain carries TRBV7-2 and TRBJ2-4; 7 bases align to TRBD1. With the DNA end fitting TRBJ2-7 better, the J assignment may be wrong. This CDR3 contains 16 residues. The V gene's germline CDR1 is SGHTA and CDR2 FQGNSA. The DNA for the CDR3 is TGTGCCAGCAGCAAGGAAGGGACAGTATACTCCTACGAGCAGTACTTC. This encodes CASSKEGTVYSYEQYF.

This sequence joins TRBV12-3 or TRBV12-4 and TRBJ2-7; a possible D gene is TRBD2 (6 bases). V lost 3 bases and J 3 bases, leaving 15 bases between the germline ends. The CDR3 is 15 amino acids. CDR3 bases: TGTGCCAGCAGTTTGACTAGTTCCTTTAACTACGAGCAGTACTTC. This sequence encodes CASSLTSSFNYEQYF.

This chain connects TRBV5-1 to TRBJ1-2; tentatively, D is TRBD1 (5 bases). The ends were cut back, 0 bases at V and 4 bases at J, with 13 bases in the middle. Per germline, CDR1 SGHRS and CDR2 YFSETQ. This CDR3 is built from 15 residues. CDR3 DNA sequence: TGCGCCAGCAGCTTGGGCTCCGGGACCAGCTATGGCTACACCTTC. Amino acids: CASSLGSGTSYGYTF.

This clonotype has more than one count but fewer than ten. V gene TRBV6-5 combines with J gene TRBJ1-2, with D possibly being TRBD1 (5 bases). Trimming shortened V by 0 bases and J by 8 bases, and 13 bases separated the two germline ends. The germline V gene encodes CDR1 MNHEY and CDR2 SVGAGI. The CDR3 is made up of 14 amino acids. The CDR3 region has the DNA TGTGCCAGCAGTTACTCCCGGGGGGTTGAAGGCTACACCTTC. Translating gives CASSYSRGVEGYTF.

V is TRBV4-3 and J is TRBJ2-1; D gene unclear. V was clipped by 1 base and J by 4 bases, with 8 bases between them. CDR1 and CDR2 (germline): LGHNA, YSLEER. CDR3 size: 14 residues. The CDR3 DNA is TGCGCCAGCAGCCAAGTGGTAGGATACAATGAGCAGTTCTTC. Protein product: CASSQVVGYNEQFF.

The chain's CDR3 is CASRAGVTQETQYF. CDR3 coding DNA: TGTGCCAGCAGAGCCGGTGTGACCCAAGAGACCCAGTACTTC. The J gene is TRBJ2-5, the V gene TRBV13; D gene ambiguous. The CDR3 has 14 residues. Germline CDR1 is PRHDT and CDR2 is FYEKMQ (reference sequence). V lost 6 bases, J lost 1 base, and 12 bases lay in between.

The chain uses TRBV7-3 and TRBJ1-2; 9 bases agree with TRBD1. In germline, CDR1 is SGHTA, CDR2 FQGTGA. The CDR3 spans 15 residues. After removal of 1 base from V and 7 bases from J, the junction contained 7 bases not matched to a gene. CDR3 protein: CASSLKGQGPCGYTF. As DNA, the CDR3 is TGTGCCAGCAGCTTAAAGGGACAGGGACCGTGTGGCTACACCTTC.

This chain links TRBV4-3 with TRBJ2-7; TRBD2 agrees at 9 bases. Unmatched junction bases numbered 6, after V lost 3 bases and J lost 6 bases. Germline V gene data show CDR1 as LGHNA and CDR2 as YSLEER. The CDR3 runs 14 residues. CDR3 in DNA: TGCGCCAGCAGCCAGGTAGCGGGGGTAGCCGAGCAGTACTTC. This encodes CASSQVAGVAEQYF.

This chain connects TRBV7-9 to TRBJ2-5; D ambiguous. Germline V gene data show CDR1 as SEHNR and CDR2 as FQNEAQ (reference sequence). With 3 bases removed from V and 5 bases from J, the gap between germline ends came to 22 bases. The CDR3 has 17 amino acids. The CDR3 nucleotides read TGTGCCAGCAGCTTCCCTCAGATTACCCCCGAGGCGGAGACCCAGTACTTC. This translates into CASSFPQITPEAETQYF.

This clonotype was counted ten times or more. V gene TRBV7-9 combines with J gene TRBJ2-5; a possible D gene is TRBD2 (6 bases). Trimming took off 4 bases at V and 4 bases at J, with 16 bases between the two ends. CDR3 length equals 15 residues. Germline CDR1 SEHNR, CDR2 FQNEAQ (reference sequence). CDR3 DNA: TGTGCCAGCAGCTCCCCCGGGCTGGGGGGAGAGACCCAGTACTTC. Amino acids: CASSSPGLGGETQYF.

The chain has TRBV5-1 and TRBJ2-1; D is undetermined. The CDR3 length is 17 residues. The germline CDR1 and CDR2 sequences are SGHRS and YFSETQ. Trimming removed 5 bases from V and 0 bases from J, with 18 bases in between. The CDR3 DNA is TGCGCCAGCAGTCCGCTAAATTGGCGAAGCTCCTACAATGAGCAGTTCTTC. Encoded protein: CASSPLNWRSSYNEQFF.

The J gene is TRBJ2-4, the V gene TRBV3-1; D call uncertain. Germline values: CDR1 LGHDT, CDR2 YNNKEL (reference sequence). The CDR3 sequence is 12 residues long. Between the trimmed V and J ends, which lost 5 bases and 13 bases, there was a span of 15 bases. The CDR3 nucleotides are TGTGCCAGCAGCTCAATCTACGAAGAGCAGTACTTC. Its protein product is CASSSIYEEQYF.

This clonotype has more than one count but fewer than ten. The V call is TRBV7-9, the J call TRBJ1-5; D gene uncertain. The V gene lost 3 bases and the J gene lost 5 bases, with 8 bases spanning the gap. Germline CDR1 SEHNR, CDR2 FQNEAQ (reference sequence). The CDR3 length is 13 residues. CDR3 DNA: TGTGCCAGCAGCTTTGGCTTCGATCAGCCCCAGCATTTT. Protein product: CASSFGFDQPQHF.

The chain carries TRBV29-1 and TRBJ1-4; maybe TRBD1 (5 bases). The germline V and J ends were trimmed by 5 bases and 8 bases, with 9 bases remaining between them. Germline CDR1 SQVTM, CDR2 ANQGSEA. This CDR3 is built from 11 residues. The DNA of the CDR3 is TGCAGCGTTAAATCAGGGGAAAAACTGTTTTTT. Amino acids: CSVKSGEKLFF.

Written as DNA, the CDR3 is TGTGCCAGCAGTTATGGGACAGGGAGAGGTTTTGGTGAGCAGTTCTTC. It encodes CASSYGTGRGFGEQFF. The chain carries TRBV12-3 or TRBV12-4 and TRBJ2-1, with 9 bases lining up with TRBD1. CDR3 length equals 16 residues. V lost 4 bases and J lost 9; bases outside the gene matches: 13.

This clonotype was detected a few times. The rearrangement links TRBV9 to TRBJ2-3; 13 bases are a match to TRBD2. The V gene end was trimmed by 5 bases and the J gene end by 2 bases; junction bases not matched to a gene: 14. CDR3 length equals 19 residues. Germline-derived CDR1 and CDR2 are SGDLS and YYNGEE. Written as DNA, the CDR3 is TGTGCCAGCAGTGGGACTAGCGGGGCTAACCGCGCACCCACAGATACGCAGTATTTT. Residues: CASSGTSGANRAPTDTQYF.

This clonotype was counted many times. The CDR3 spells CASSLGYNSPLHF. The CDR3 region has the DNA TGTGCCAGCAGTTTGGGTTATAATTCACCCCTCCACTTT. The chain has TRBV7-2 and TRBJ1-6; D uncertain. CDR1 and CDR2 (germline): SGHTA, FQGNSA. The CDR3 length is 13 residues. Trimming removed 6 bases from V and 4 bases from J, with 7 bases in between.

This clonotype was seen a single time. The V call is TRBV20-1, the J call TRBJ2-1, with a possible D match to TRBD2 (7 bases). The germline CDR1 and CDR2 sequences are DFQATT and SNEGSKA (reference sequence). V lost 6 bases and J 4 bases, leaving 19 bases between the germline ends. The CDR3 covers 15 residues. The CDR3 spells CSAPQRGGIYNEQFF. CDR3 in DNA: TGCAGTGCCCCGCAGAGGGGGGGCATATACAATGAGCAGTTCTTC.

The chain couples TRBV10-3 to TRBJ2-3; the match to TRBD2 covers 10 bases. The CDR3 consists of 16 residues. Germline V lookup: CDR1 ENHRY, CDR2 SYGVKD. V lost 3 bases, J lost 4 bases, and 7 bases stayed unmatched. CDR3 region: CAISELPSGGSDTQYF. CDR3 nucleotides: TGTGCCATCAGTGAATTGCCTAGCGGGGGTTCAGATACGCAGTATTTT.